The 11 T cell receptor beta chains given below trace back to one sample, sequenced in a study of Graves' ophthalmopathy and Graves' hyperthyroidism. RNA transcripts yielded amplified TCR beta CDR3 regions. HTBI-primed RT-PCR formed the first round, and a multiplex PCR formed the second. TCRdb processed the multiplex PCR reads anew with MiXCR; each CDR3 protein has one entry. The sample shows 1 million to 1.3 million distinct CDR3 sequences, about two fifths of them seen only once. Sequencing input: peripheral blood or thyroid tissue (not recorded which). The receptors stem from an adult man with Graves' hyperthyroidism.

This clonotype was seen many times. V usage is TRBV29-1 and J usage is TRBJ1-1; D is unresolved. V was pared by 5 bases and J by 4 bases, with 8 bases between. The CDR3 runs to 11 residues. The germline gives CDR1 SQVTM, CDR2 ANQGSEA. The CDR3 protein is CSVSRGTEAFF. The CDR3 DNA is TGCAGCGTTTCCCGGGGCACTGAAGCTTTCTTT.

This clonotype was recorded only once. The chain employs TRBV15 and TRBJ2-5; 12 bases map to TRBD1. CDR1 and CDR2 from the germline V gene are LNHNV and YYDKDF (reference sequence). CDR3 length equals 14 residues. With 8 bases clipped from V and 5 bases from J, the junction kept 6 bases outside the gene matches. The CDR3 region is CATAGQGAGETQYF. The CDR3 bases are TGTGCCACCGCGGGACAGGGGGCGGGGGAGACCCAGTACTTC.

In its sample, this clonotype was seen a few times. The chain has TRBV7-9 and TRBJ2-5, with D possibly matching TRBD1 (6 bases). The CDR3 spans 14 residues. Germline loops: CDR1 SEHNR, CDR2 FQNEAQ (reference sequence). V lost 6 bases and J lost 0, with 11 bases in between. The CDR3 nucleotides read TGTGCCAGCAGTGACAGGACAGACCAAGAGACCCAGTACTTC. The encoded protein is CASSDRTDQETQYF.

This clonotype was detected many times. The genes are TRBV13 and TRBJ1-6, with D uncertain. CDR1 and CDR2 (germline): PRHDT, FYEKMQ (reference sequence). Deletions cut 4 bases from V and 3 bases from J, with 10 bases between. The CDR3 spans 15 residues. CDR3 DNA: TGTGCCAGCAGCTCCCGACTTCACTATAATTCACCCCTCCACTTT. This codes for CASSSRLHYNSPLHF.

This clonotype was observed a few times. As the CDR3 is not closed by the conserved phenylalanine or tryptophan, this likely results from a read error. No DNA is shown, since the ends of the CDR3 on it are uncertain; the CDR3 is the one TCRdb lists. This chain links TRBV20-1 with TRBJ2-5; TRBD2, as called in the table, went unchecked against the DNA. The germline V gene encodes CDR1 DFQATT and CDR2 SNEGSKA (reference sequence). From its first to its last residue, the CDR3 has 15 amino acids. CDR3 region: CSARDRAGGPTVIVY.

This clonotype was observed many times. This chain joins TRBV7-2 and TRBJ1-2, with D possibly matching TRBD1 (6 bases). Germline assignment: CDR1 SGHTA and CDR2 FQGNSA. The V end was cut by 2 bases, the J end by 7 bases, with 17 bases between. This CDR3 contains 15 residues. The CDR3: CASSLWADSSGGYTF. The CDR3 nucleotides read TGTGCCAGCAGCTTATGGGCGGACAGCAGCGGTGGCTACACCTTC.

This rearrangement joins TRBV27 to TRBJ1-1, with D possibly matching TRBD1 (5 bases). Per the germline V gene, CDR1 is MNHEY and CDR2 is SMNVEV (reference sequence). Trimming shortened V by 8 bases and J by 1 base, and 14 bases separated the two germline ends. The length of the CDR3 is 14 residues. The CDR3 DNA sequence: TGTGCCAGCGGCATGGGCAGGGAGAACACTGAAGCTTTCTTT. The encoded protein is CASGMGRENTEAFF.

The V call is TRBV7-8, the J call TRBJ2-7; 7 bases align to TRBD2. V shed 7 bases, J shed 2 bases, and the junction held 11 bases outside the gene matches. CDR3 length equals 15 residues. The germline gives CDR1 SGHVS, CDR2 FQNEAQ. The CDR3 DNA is TGTGCCAGCATCCCCTCCACCAGCGGGACCTACGAGCAGTACTTC. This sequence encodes CASIPSTSGTYEQYF.

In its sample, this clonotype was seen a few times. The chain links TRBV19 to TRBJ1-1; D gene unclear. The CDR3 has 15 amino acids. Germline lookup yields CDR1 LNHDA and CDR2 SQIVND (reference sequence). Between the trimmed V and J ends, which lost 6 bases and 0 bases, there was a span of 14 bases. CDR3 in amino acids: CASSPPRVMNTEAFF. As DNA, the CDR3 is TGTGCCAGTAGCCCCCCCCGAGTCATGAACACTGAAGCTTTCTTT. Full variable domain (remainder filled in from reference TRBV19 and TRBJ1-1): DGGITQSPKYLFRKEGQNVTLSCEQNLNHDAMYWYRQDPGQGLRLIYYSQIVNDFQKGDIAEGYSVSREKKESFPLTVTSAQKNPTAFYLCASSPPRVMNTEAFFGQGTRLTVV.

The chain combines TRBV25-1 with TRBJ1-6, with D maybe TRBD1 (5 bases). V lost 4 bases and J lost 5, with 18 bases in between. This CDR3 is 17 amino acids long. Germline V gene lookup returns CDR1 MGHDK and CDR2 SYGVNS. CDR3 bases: TGTGCCAGCAGTGCCATGACAGAGGGCAGGAATAATTCACCCCTCCACTTT. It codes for CASSAMTEGRNNSPLHF.

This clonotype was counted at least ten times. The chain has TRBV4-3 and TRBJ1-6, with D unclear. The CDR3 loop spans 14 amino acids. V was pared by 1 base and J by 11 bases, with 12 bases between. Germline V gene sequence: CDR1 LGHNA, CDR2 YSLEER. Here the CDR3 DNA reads TGCGCCAGCAGCCAAGGTTCCCCTGGAGCACCCCTCCACTTT. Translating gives CASSQGSPGAPLHF.